This T cell receptor (beta chain) is from a study of T cell repertoires in cytomegalovirus infection. Study-level findings and limits: In two of eight donors, the top clonotype was HLA-C-restricted CMV-specific.

Via MiXCR, TCRdb re-called the reads, giving one row per CDR3 protein. The data contain about 900,000 distinct CDR3 sequences, less than 40% of them seen just once; the ten biggest clones take up 11% to 15%. Worth noting for this clonotype: The antigen is not known.

Germline CDR1 and CDR2: LNHNV and YYDKDF (reference sequence). The V end lost 7 bases, the J end lost 0 bases, and 14 bases lay between the germline ends. This CDR3 comprises 15 residues. The sample in question was cultured CD8+ T cells from PBMCs, obtained from culture after CMV antigen stimulation. The clonotype comes from a human donor in good health (CMV status not recorded). Some clones in this sample may be carry-over from other donors' samples. The chain uses TRBV15 and TRBJ2-3; the D gene is possibly TRBD1 (6 bases). The CDR3 DNA follows: TGTGCCACCAACCCAAGGGGGAGAAGCACAGATACGCAGTATTTT. Translating it yields CATNPRGRSTDTQYF.